These T cell receptor beta chains were read from a single sample in a study of T and B cells in COVID-19 patients. TCRdb analysed the multiplex PCR reads with MiXCR anew, one entry per CDR3 protein. This table has about 16,000 distinct CDR3 sequences, approximately 26% appearing once. Sequenced input: blood. These receptor sequences come from a human donor who had recovered from COVID-19. The CDR3 runs from the conserved cysteine through the conserved F or W. D genes are given only for firm matches. The size of a clone is reported for some rows only, either as once, few or many, or as a class for expanded clones.

.,TRBV7-9,.,TRBJ2-5,TGTGCCAGCAGAGAAAAGCCCCGGGACAACCAAGAGACCCAGTACTTC,CASREKPRDNQETQYF
.,TRBV6-5,many,TRBJ2-2,TGTGCCAGCAGGGCTAAGGTGGAAGCCGGGGAGCTGTTTTTT,CASRAKVEAGELFF
TRBD2,TRBV6-5,many,TRBJ2-7,TGTGCCAGCAGTTACTCGGGGAGGGGCGAGCAGTACTTC,CASSYSGRGEQYF
.,TRBV5-1,.,TRBJ1-5,TGTGCCAGCAGCCTCTTGACCACCCTTAATCAGCCCCAGCATTTT,CASSLLTTLNQPQHF
.,TRBV19,few,TRBJ1-5,TGTGCCAGTAGCAGTATATTCGGGGGCCTCCGGGGAACCCAGCATTTT,CASSSIFGGLRGTQHF
.,TRBV6-5,few,TRBJ2-6,TGTGCCAGCAGTTACTCGAAGGGGGGGACCTCTGGGGCCAACGTCCTGACTTTC,CASSYSKGGTSGANVLTF
TRBD1,TRBV5-6,.,TRBJ1-2,TGTGCCAGCAGCCCGCGGGACAGCTTGGGCGGCTACATCTTC,CASSPRDSLGGYIF
TRBD1,TRBV6-2/TRBV6-3,.,TRBJ2-2,TGTGCCAGCAGTTCTCACAGGACAGGGCCCGGGGAGCTGTTTTTT,CASSSHRTGPGELFF
.,TRBV6-1,few,TRBJ1-1,TGTGCCAGCAGTGATTCGCAGGGTTATTACGGGACTGAAGCTTTCTTT,CASSDSQGYYGTEAFF
TRBD1,TRBV6-2/TRBV6-3,.,TRBJ1-5,TGTGCCAGCAGCCGCCTTGACAGGGGGCCCTTTCAGCCCCAGCATTTT,CASSRLDRGPFQPQHF
.,TRBV6-5,.,TRBJ1-1,TGTGCCAGCAGGACCCGGATCGGCGGGGTGGAGACTGAAGCTTTCTTT,CASRTRIGGVETEAFF
.,TRBV20-1,few,TRBJ2-4,TGCAGTGCTAGTCTTCGACAGGGAGGGGACATTCAGTACTTC,CSASLRQGGDIQYF
.,TRBV11-1,.,TRBJ2-5,TGTGCCAGCAGCTTAAGGGTGGAGACCCAGTACTTC,CASSLRVETQYF
.,TRBV27,many,TRBJ2-5,TGTGCCAGCGACCCCGCCAGGGAGGTTGAAGAGACCCAGTACTTC,CASDPAREVEETQYF
.,TRBV19,medium-sized,TRBJ1-1,TGTGCCAGTAGTAACCGACGGTCCTATGAAGCTTTCTTT,CASSNRRSYEAFF
TRBD2,TRBV10-3,few,TRBJ2-1,TGTGCCATCAGTGAGAGGACTAGCGGGGGGTACAATGAGCAGTTCTTC,CAISERTSGGYNEQFF
TRBD1,TRBV10-3,.,TRBJ1-2,TGTGCCATCAGGATGGACAGGCCCCTCTATGGCTACACCTTC,CAIRMDRPLYGYTF
.,TRBV6-1,medium-sized,TRBJ2-2,TGTGCCAGCAGTGAGAGGCGAGGTACCGGGGAGCTGTTTTTT,CASSERRGTGELFF
.,TRBV6-6,many,TRBJ2-1,TGTGCCAGCAGTTACATTAGGGGTCTCGGCGATGAGCAGTTCTTC,CASSYIRGLGDEQFF
.,TRBV20-1,.,TRBJ2-7,TGCAGTGCCAAGGGTCCAGGGCATTTGTACGAGCAGTACTTC,CSAKGPGHLYEQYF
TRBD1,TRBV12-3/TRBV12-4,medium-sized,TRBJ2-7,TGTGCCAGCAGTTTCCCCGCGACAGGGAGTTCCTCCGAGCAGTACTTC,CASSFPATGSSSEQYF
TRBD1,TRBV6-4,few,TRBJ2-5,TGTGCCAGCAGTGAAGGACAGGGGGCAGAGACCCAGTACTTC,CASSEGQGAETQYF
.,TRBV13,many,TRBJ2-1,TGTGCCAGCAGCTTGCGGGTCAATGAGCAGTTCTTC,CASSLRVNEQFF
.,TRBV5-1,.,TRBJ2-2,TGCGCCAGCAGCTTGGTACAGACTGACACCGGGGAGCTGTTTTTT,CASSLVQTDTGELFF
.,TRBV7-7,many,TRBJ2-7,TGTGCCAGCAGCTTCGGGACAACAGGTTACGAGCAGTACTTC,CASSFGTTGYEQYF
.,TRBV30,few,TRBJ2-7,TGTGCCTGGAGAGATGGGAGACAGAACTACGAGCAGTACTTC,CAWRDGRQNYEQYF
.,TRBV20-1,.,TRBJ2-7,TGCAGTGCTAGAGCACAGGGAGGGTACGAGCAGTACTTC,CSARAQGGYEQYF
TRBD1,TRBV30,many,TRBJ2-5,TGTGCCTGGAGTGCAAGACAGGGAGAGACCCAGTACTTC,CAWSARQGETQYF
.,TRBV29-1,.,TRBJ2-1,TGCAGCGTTGAGGGGCCCTCCTACAATGAGCAGTTCTTC,CSVEGPSYNEQFF
.,TRBV19,few,TRBJ1-5,TGTGCCAGTATATCCCAGGGCCACGGCAATCAGCCCCAGCATTTT,CASISQGHGNQPQHF
TRBD2,TRBV6-2/TRBV6-3,.,TRBJ2-1,TGTGCCAGCAGTTACTTTGCTAGCGGGATCCTTAATGAGCAGTTCTTC,CASSYFASGILNEQFF
TRBD1,TRBV6-5,.,TRBJ1-6,TGTGCCAGCAGTGCCGGGACAGCTAATTCACCCCTCCACTTT,CASSAGTANSPLHF
.,TRBV6-5,once,TRBJ2-5,TGTGCCAGCAGCCAGGTTCCCTTACAGTACCAAGAGACCCAGTACTTC,CASSQVPLQYQETQYF
TRBD1,TRBV5-1,few,TRBJ2-3,TGCGCCAGCAGCCGCCGGGACAGGGGGCGCGCAGATACGCAGTATTTT,CASSRRDRGRADTQYF
.,TRBV7-2,.,TRBJ2-3,TGTGCCAGCAGCTTAGCGGGGACGGGCGCAGATACGCAGTATTTT,CASSLAGTGADTQYF
.,TRBV11-2,few,TRBJ2-1,TGTGCCAGCAGCTTAGGACTGGCGGGTAGCTCCTACAATGAGCAGTTCTTC,CASSLGLAGSSYNEQFF
.,TRBV12-3/TRBV12-4,few,TRBJ1-6,TGTGCCAGCAGCACCTTAAGCTCCTATAATTCACCCCTCCACTTT,CASSTLSSYNSPLHF
.,TRBV10-1,.,TRBJ2-5,TGCGCCATCCCCCAGGGGGGCCCGCCGGGGTCGTACTTC,CAIPQGGPPGSYF
TRBD1,TRBV12-3/TRBV12-4,medium-sized,TRBJ2-7,TGTGCCAGCAGTTTAAGGGACAGGGTGTTGGGGCAGTACTTC,CASSLRDRVLGQYF
.,TRBV27,.,TRBJ1-6,TGTGCCAGCAGTGCGGGATATAATTCACCCCTCCACTTT,CASSAGYNSPLHF
TRBD1,TRBV19,.,TRBJ2-2,TGTGCCAGCCTACGGGACAGGGGCAGCCGACCCAACACCGGGGAGCTGTTTTTT,CASLRDRGSRPNTGELFF
.,TRBV6-1,few,TRBJ1-6,TGTGCCAGCAGTGGCAGTCCGGCGGATTCACCCCTCCACTTT,CASSGSPADSPLHF
.,TRBV29-1,medium-sized,TRBJ1-3,TGCAGCGTTGAGGGGGCTGGAAACACCATATATTTT,CSVEGAGNTIYF
TRBD2,TRBV12-3/TRBV12-4,few,TRBJ2-1,TGTGCCAGCAGTTTGGGGGTTGCGGGGGATGAGCAGTTCTTC,CASSLGVAGDEQFF
.,TRBV15,few,TRBJ2-5,TGTGCCACCAGCAGAAACCAGGCCTGGCGTAGGGTGGAAGAGACCCAGTACTTC,CATSRNQAWRRVEETQYF
TRBD1,TRBV6-5,once,TRBJ1-3,TGTGCCAGCACCCCTACAGGGGGAATCTCTGGAAACACCATATATTTT,CASTPTGGISGNTIYF
.,TRBV4-2,.,TRBJ2-1,TGTGCCAGCAGCCGTGAGACCGGGTCGAATGAGCAGTTCTTC,CASSRETGSNEQFF
.,TRBV19,few,TRBJ1-5,TGTGCCAGTAGTTACGCAAAACAGGGAACTGGGAAGTATAGCAATCAGCCCCAGCATTTT,CASSYAKQGTGKYSNQPQHF
TRBD1,TRBV19,.,TRBJ1-1,TGTGCCAGTAGCCTACAGGGGGGGGACACTGAAGCTTTCTTT,CASSLQGGDTEAFF
.,TRBV6-6,few,TRBJ1-3,TGTGCCAGCAGTGAGGGGGCTGGAAACACCATATATTTT,CASSEGAGNTIYF
TRBD1,TRBV25-1,.,TRBJ2-7,TGTGCCAGCAGTCCTAGGACAGGCGCCTACGAGCAGTACTTC,CASSPRTGAYEQYF
TRBD2,TRBV20-1,.,TRBJ2-5,TGCAGTGCTAGGCCGGGACTAGCGGAGACCCAGTACTTC,CSARPGLAETQYF
TRBD1,TRBV6-1,.,TRBJ1-5,TGTGCCAGCAGTGAAGCGATTTTTGACAGGGGTCAGCCCCAGCATTTT,CASSEAIFDRGQPQHF
TRBD1,TRBV19,medium-sized,TRBJ2-1,TGTGCCAGTAGCCTCACGGGACAGGGGCGTGAGCAGTTCTTC,CASSLTGQGREQFF
.,TRBV28,.,TRBJ2-7,TGTGCCAGCAGTATTTCAGGGGCGAACCTTTACGAGCAGTACTTC,CASSISGANLYEQYF
.,TRBV30,few,TRBJ1-4,TGTGCCTGGAGCCCGATTGGGGGGGGGGGGACAACTAATGAAAAACTGTTTTTT,CAWSPIGGGGTTNEKLFF
.,TRBV7-9,.,TRBJ2-5,TGTGCCAGCAGCGCCCCTGGCGGGGTGATAGAGACCCAGTACTTC,CASSAPGGVIETQYF
.,TRBV6-1,few,TRBJ2-3,TGTGCCAGCAGTGAACCCCAGGCCCGAGTCAGGACAGATACGCAGTATTTT,CASSEPQARVRTDTQYF
TRBD1,TRBV27,medium-sized,TRBJ2-2,TGTGCCAGCAGTCAACCGGGACAGGGAACCGGGGAGCTGTTTTTT,CASSQPGQGTGELFF